This T cell receptor beta chain was identified during a study of cytomegalovirus exposure and HLA in healthy donors. Study-level points and caveats: HLA alleles were associated with 15,000 to 20,000 TCR beta sequences in a later analysis at 0.05 false discovery rate. Productive rates of about 90% or about 30% were seen for most TCR beta V segments in an earlier analysis.

As to this clone: Its antigen is unidentified.

In the PCR, 60 Vbeta and 13 Jbeta primers were used. Sequencing used immunoSEQ multiplex PCR; TCRdb keeps in-frame clones, though not all of them. The sample includes fewer than 90,000 clones, approximately 72% of them seen just once. The source is a man aged 25-45 years in good health and CMV-seropositive. Sequencing was carried out using PBMCs.

The CDR3 loop reads CASISDRGDSPLHF. In DNA form, the CDR3 reads TGTGCCAGCATCTCCGACAGGGGGGATTCACCCCTCCACTTT. The J gene is TRBJ1-6, the V gene TRBV2, with TRBD1 matching over 9 bases. The junction had 6 bases not matched to a gene; V was cut back by 7 bases and J by 8 bases. Germline assignment: CDR1 SNHLY and CDR2 FYNNEI. CDR3 length: 14 amino acids.